Below, 8 T cell receptor beta chains from the same sample are listed, as sequenced in a study of T-cell reconstitution after alpha-beta-depleted transplantation in children. The authors prepared the TCRbeta library with unique molecular identifiers. TCRdb passed the PCR reads through MiXCR, listing each CDR3 protein once. The table records 600,000 to 700,000 distinct CDR3 sequences, roughly 15% of them present only once. The input for sequencing was PBMCs from the stem cell graft donor, taken from the stem cell graft. Receptor source: a human donor who donated a stem cell graft to a child with acute myeloid leukemia.

This clonotype has only a few counts. This chain joins TRBV7-2 and TRBJ1-5; TRBD1 might be the D (5 bases). Trimming removed 3 bases from V and 1 base from J, with 13 bases in between. The CDR3 loop spans 16 amino acids. Germline V gene data show CDR1 as SGHTA and CDR2 as FQGNSA. The CDR3 DNA sequence: TGTGCCAGCAGCTTGGGGGTCCCGGGGAGCAATCAGCCCCAGCATTTT. As protein: CASSLGVPGSNQPQHF. Full variable domain (rest looked up from reference TRBV7-2 and TRBJ1-5): GAGVSQSPSNKVTEKGKDVELRCDPISGHTALYWYRQSLGQGLEFLIYFQGNSAPDKSGLPSDRFSAERTGGSVSTLTIQRTQQEDSAVYLCASSLGVPGSNQPQHFGDGTRLSIL.

The rearrangement joins TRBV7-9 to TRBJ1-2; no definite D call. Trimming pared 5 bases from V and 0 bases from J, leaving 4 bases between. CDR1 SEHNR and CDR2 FQNEAQ come from the germline V gene (reference sequence). The CDR3 loop spans 12 amino acids. In nucleotides, the CDR3 is TGTGCCAGCAGCGCAGCTAACTATGGCTACACCTTC. It specifies CASSAANYGYTF.

The chain combines TRBV20-1 with TRBJ2-1, with 8 bases lining up with TRBD2. CDR1 DFQATT and CDR2 SNEGSKA come from the germline V gene (reference sequence). V lost 7 bases and J lost 0; bases outside the gene matches: 8. CDR3 size: 15 residues. The DNA for the CDR3 is TGCAGTGTGGCTAGCGGGCTAAGCTCCTACAATGAGCAGTTCTTC. It codes for CSVASGLSSYNEQFF.

In this sample, this clonotype turned up many times. The J gene is TRBJ2-2, the V gene TRBV20-1, with TRBD1 matching 8 bases. This CDR3 spans 15 amino acids. After removal of 7 bases from V and 2 bases from J, the junction contained 9 bases not matched to a gene. Germline V gives CDR1 DFQATT, CDR2 SNEGSKA (reference sequence). CDR3 nucleotides: TGCAGTGGCCTGAACAGGGGGGATAACACCGGGGAGCTGTTTTTT. Translating gives CSGLNRGDNTGELFF.

The chain recombines TRBV11-2 with TRBJ1-3; 7 nucleotides align to TRBD1. CDR1 is SGHAT and CDR2 is FQNNGV in the germline V gene. Trimming at V came to 5 bases and at J to 0 bases, leaving 7 bases not matched to a gene. The CDR3 totals 16 residues. Here the CDR3 reads CASSTRQGHSGNTIYF. CDR3 nucleotides: TGTGCCAGCAGCACGCGACAGGGCCACTCTGGAAACACCATATATTTT.

To note about this clonotype: A much larger clone differs from this one at a single base, so this may be a read error. The chain uses TRBV7-2 and TRBJ2-3; TRBD2 matches at 10 bases. Germline V gives CDR1 SGHTA, CDR2 FQGNSA. This CDR3 has 15 amino acids. CDR3 coding DNA: TGTGCCAGCAGATTAGCGGGGGGCACGGTAGATACGCAGTATTTT. It encodes CASRLAGGTVDTQYF.

The chain is built from TRBV5-1 and TRBJ2-3, with TRBD2 matching over 9 bases. The junction had 7 bases not matched to a gene; V was cut back by 0 bases and J by 5 bases. The CDR3 is 16 residues long. Germline CDR1 SGHRS, CDR2 YFSETQ. CDR3 protein: CASSLEAGGRRDTQYF. Written as DNA, the CDR3 is TGCGCCAGCAGCTTGGAAGCGGGGGGCAGAAGAGATACGCAGTATTTT.

This clonotype was seen only a few times. This chain links TRBV20-1 with TRBJ2-5; the D call may be TRBD1 or TRBD2 (5 bases each). The germline gives CDR1 DFQATT, CDR2 SNEGSKA (reference sequence). The CDR3 has 14 amino acids. V was trimmed by 7 bases and J by 4 bases, leaving 19 bases between them. The CDR3 DNA reads TGCAGTGTTTACCCGGGACGCGGATTAGAGACCCAGTACTTC. It encodes CSVYPGRGLETQYF.